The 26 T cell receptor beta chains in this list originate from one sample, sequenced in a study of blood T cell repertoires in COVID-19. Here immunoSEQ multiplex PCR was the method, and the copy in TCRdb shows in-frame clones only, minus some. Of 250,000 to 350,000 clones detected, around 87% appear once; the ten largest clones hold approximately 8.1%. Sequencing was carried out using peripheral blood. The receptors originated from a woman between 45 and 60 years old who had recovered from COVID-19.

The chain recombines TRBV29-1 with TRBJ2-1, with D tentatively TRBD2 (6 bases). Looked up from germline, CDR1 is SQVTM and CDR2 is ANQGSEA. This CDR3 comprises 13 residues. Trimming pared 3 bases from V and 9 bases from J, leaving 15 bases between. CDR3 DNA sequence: TGCAGCGTTGAGCCCAGCATCGGGGGTGAGCAGTTCTTC. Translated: CSVEPSIGGEQFF.

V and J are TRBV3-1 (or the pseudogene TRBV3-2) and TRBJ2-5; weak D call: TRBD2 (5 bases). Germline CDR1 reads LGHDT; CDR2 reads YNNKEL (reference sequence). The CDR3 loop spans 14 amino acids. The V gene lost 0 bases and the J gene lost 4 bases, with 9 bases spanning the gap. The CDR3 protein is CASSQDSGVETQYF. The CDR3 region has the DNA TGTGCCAGCAGCCAAGATTCCGGGGTAGAGACCCAGTACTTC.

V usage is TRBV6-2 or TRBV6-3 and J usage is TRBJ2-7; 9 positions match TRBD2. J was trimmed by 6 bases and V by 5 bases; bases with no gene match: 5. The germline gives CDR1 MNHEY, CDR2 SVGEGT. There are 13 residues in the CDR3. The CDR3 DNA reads TGTGCCAGCAGTGGGCGGGAGGGCCGCGAGCAGTACTTC. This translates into CASSGREGREQYF.

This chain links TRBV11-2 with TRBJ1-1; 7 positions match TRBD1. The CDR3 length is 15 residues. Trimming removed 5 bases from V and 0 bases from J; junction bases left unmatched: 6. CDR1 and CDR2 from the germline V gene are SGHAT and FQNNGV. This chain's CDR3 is CASSRQGLVNTEAFF. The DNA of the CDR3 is TGTGCCAGCAGCCGACAGGGCCTTGTGAACACTGAAGCTTTCTTT.

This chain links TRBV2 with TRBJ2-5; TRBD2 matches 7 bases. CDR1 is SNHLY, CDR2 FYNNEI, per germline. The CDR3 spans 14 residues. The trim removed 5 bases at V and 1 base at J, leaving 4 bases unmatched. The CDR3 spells CASSRAGRQETQYF. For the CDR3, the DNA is TGTGCCAGCAGTAGAGCGGGGCGCCAAGAGACCCAGTACTTC.

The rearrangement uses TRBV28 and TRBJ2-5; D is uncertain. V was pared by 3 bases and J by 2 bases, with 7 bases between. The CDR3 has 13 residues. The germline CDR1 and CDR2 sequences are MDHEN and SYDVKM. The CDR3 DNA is TGTGCCAGCAGTTTCGGCGGACAAGAGACCCAGTACTTC. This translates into CASSFGGQETQYF. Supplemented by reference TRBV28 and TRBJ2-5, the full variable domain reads DVKVTQSSRYLVKRTGEKVFLECVQDMDHENMFWYRQDPGLGLRLIYFSYDVKMKEKGDIPEGYSVSREKKERFSLILESASTNQTSMYLCASSFGGQETQYFGPGTRLLVL.

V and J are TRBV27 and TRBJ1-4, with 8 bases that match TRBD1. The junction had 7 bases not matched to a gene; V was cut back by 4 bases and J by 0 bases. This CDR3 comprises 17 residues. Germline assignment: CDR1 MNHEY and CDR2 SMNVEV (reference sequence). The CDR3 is CASSSGTGYTTNEKLFF. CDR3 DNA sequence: TGTGCCAGCAGTTCCGGGACAGGCTACACAACTAATGAAAAACTGTTTTTT.

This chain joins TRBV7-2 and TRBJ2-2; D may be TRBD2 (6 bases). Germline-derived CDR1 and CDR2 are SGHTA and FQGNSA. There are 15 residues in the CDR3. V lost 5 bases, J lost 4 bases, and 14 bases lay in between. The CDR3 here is CASSREALATGELFF. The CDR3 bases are TGTGCCAGCAGCAGGGAGGCACTGGCCACCGGGGAGCTGTTTTTT.

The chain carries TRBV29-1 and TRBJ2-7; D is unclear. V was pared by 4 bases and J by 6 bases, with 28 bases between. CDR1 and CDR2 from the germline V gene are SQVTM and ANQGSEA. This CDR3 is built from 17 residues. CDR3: CSVVYLLAKGGFGEQYF. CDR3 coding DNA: TGCAGCGTTGTCTACCTGTTAGCCAAAGGTGGCTTTGGCGAGCAGTACTTC.

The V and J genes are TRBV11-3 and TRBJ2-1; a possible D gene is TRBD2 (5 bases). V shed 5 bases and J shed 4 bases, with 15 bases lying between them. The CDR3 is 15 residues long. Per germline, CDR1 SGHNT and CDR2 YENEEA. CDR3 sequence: CASSTGYPGYNEQFF. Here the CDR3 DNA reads TGTGCCAGCAGCACGGGGTACCCAGGATACAATGAGCAGTTCTTC.

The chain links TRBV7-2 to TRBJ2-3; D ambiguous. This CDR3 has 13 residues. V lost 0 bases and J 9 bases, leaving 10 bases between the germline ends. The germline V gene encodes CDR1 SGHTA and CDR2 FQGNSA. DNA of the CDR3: TGTGCCAGCAGCTTAGCAGAGCAGCGAACGCAGTATTTT. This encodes CASSLAEQRTQYF.

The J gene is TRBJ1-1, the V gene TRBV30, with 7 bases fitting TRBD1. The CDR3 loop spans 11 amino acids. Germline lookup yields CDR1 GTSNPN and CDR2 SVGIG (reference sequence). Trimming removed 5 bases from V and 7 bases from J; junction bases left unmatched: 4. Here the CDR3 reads CAWDRDSEAFF. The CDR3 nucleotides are TGTGCCTGGGATCGGGACAGTGAAGCTTTCTTT.

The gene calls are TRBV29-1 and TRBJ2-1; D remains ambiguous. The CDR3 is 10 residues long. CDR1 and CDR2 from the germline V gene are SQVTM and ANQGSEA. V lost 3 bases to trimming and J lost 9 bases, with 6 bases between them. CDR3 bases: TGCAGCGTTGACCTCGGTGAGCAGTTCTTC. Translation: CSVDLGEQFF.

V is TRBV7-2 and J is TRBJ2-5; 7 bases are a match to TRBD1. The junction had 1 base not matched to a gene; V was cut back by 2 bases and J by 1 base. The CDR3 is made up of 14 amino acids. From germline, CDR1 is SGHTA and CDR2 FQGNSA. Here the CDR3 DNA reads TGTGCCAGCAGCTTAAGACAGGGCCAAGAGACCCAGTACTTC. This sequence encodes CASSLRQGQETQYF.

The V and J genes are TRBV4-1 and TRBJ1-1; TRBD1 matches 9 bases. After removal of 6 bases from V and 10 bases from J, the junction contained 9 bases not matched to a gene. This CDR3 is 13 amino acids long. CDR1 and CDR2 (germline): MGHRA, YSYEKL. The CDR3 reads CASRGTGGTIAFF. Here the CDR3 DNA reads TGCGCCAGCAGGGGAACAGGGGGCACGATAGCTTTCTTT.

For the CDR3, the DNA is TGTGCCAGCACCCGGGGTGCTGAAGGGAGAGGCTACGAGCAGTACTTC. Its translation is CASTRGAEGRGYEQYF. The chain links TRBV28 to TRBJ2-7; D possibly corresponds to TRBD2 (5 bases). Trimming stripped 7 bases from V and 3 bases from J, with 22 bases between. The CDR3 is 16 residues long. Germline V lookup: CDR1 MDHEN, CDR2 SYDVKM.

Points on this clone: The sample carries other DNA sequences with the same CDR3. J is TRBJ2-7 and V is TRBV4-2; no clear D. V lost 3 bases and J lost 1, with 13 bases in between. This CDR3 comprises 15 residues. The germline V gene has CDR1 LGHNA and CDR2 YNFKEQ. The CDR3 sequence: CASSQAAGQSYEQYF. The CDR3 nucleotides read TGTGCCAGCAGCCAGGCCGCAGGCCAATCCTACGAGCAGTACTTC.

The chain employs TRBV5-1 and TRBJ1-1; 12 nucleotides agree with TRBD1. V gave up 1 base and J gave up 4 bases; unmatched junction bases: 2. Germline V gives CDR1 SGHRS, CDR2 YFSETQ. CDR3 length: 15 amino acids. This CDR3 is CASSLWGQGATEAFF. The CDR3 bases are TGCGCCAGCAGCTTGTGGGGACAGGGGGCCACTGAAGCTTTCTTT.

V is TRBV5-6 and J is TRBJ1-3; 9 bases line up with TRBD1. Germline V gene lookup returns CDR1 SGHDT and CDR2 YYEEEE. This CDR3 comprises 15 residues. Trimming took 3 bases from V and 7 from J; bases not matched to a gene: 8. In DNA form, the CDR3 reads TGTGCCAGCAGCTCTACCGGGACAGGGTGGAACACCATATATTTT. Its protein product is CASSSTGTGWNTIYF. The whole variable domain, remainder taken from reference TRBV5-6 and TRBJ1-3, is DAGVTQSPTHLIKTRGQQVTLRCSPKSGHDTVSWYQQALGQGPQFIFQYYEEEERQRGNFPDRFSGHQFPNYSSELNVNALLLGDSALYLCASSSTGTGWNTIYFGEGSWLTVV.

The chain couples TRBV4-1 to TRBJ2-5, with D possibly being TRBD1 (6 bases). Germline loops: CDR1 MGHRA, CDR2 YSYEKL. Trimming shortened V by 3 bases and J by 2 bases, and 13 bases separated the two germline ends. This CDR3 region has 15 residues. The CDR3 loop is CASSHRQAEQETQYF. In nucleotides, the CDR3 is TGCGCCAGCAGCCATAGACAGGCCGAACAAGAGACCCAGTACTTC.

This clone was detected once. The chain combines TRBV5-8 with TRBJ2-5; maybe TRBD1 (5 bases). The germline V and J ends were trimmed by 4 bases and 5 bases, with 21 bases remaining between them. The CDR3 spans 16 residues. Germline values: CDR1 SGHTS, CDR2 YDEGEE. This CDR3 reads CASSRGLQGQVETQYF. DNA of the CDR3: TGTGCCAGCAGCCGAGGCCTGCAGGGTCAAGTGGAGACCCAGTACTTC.

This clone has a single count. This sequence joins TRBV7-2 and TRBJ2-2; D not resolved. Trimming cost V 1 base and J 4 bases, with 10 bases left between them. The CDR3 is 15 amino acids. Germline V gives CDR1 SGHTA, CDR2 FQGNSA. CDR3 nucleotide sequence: TGTGCCAGCAGCTTAGATTCCCCCTCCACCGGGGAGCTGTTTTTT. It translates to CASSLDSPSTGELFF.

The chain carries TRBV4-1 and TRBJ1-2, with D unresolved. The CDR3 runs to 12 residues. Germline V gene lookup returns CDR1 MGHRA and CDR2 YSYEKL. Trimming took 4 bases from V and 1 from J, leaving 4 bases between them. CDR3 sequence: CASSPGNYGYTF. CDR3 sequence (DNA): TGCGCCAGCAGCCCCGGTAACTATGGCTACACCTTC.

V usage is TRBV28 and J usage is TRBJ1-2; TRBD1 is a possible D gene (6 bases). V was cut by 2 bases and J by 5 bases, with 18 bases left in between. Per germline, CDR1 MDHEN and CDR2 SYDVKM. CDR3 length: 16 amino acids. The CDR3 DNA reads TGTGCCAGCAGTTTACCCTACGTTTGGGGGCGATATGGCTACACCTTC. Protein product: CASSLPYVWGRYGYTF.

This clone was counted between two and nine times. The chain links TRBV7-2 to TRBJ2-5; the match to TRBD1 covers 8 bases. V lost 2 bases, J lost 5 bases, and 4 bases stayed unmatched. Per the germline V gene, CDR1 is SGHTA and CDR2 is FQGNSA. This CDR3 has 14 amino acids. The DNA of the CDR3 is TGTGCCAGCAGCTTACAGGGGGCAGGTGAGACCCAGTACTTC. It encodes CASSLQGAGETQYF. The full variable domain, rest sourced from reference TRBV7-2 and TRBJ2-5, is GAGVSQSPSNKVTEKGKDVELRCDPISGHTALYWYRQSLGQGLEFLIYFQGNSAPDKSGLPSDRFSAERTGGSVSTLTIQRTQQEDSAVYLCASSLQGAGETQYFGPGTRLLVL.

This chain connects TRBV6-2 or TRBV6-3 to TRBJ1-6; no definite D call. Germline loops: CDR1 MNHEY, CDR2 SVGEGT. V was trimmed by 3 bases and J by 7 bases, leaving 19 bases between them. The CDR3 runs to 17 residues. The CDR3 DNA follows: TGTGCCAGCAGTTATTTATCTGCCGGGTCTTGGAATTCACCCCTCCACTTT. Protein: CASSYLSAGSWNSPLHF.